This T cell receptor beta chain was sequenced during a study of OX40 agonist ivuxolimab in advanced cancers. On the study more broadly: It was permissible to have had prior anti-PD-1, anti-PD-L1 or anti-CTLA-4 therapy, and about 40% had some. Three patients showed partial responses: one hepatocellular carcinoma and two cutaneous melanoma cases. The study's findings and limits: Antigen targets of the expanded peripheral T cells went undetermined. Mean expanded clone counts were higher in CD8+ than CD4+ T cells.

To note about this clone: Its target is unknown.

Libraries were prepared by immunoSEQ multiplex PCR; TCRdb keeps only in-frame clonotypes and omits some of them. The sample includes 70,000 to 95,000 clones, roughly 84% of them seen just once. Specimen: CD4+ or CD8+ T cells sorted from blood, collected in a trial of the OX40 agonist ivuxolimab. This receptor was identified in an adult with an advanced solid tumor such as melanoma, head and neck, liver or kidney cancer.

The CDR3 region is CASSHSAGGTYNEQFF. CDR3 sequence (DNA): TGCGCCAGCAGCCATTCGGCGGGAGGGACGTACAATGAGCAGTTCTTC. The chain recombines TRBV4-3 with TRBJ2-1; 9 bases map to TRBD2. The CDR3 totals 16 residues. Germline lookup yields CDR1 LGHNA and CDR2 YSLEER. The V segment lost 3 bases and the J segment 4 bases; nucleotides outside the gene matches: 7.